Presented here are 25 T cell receptor beta chains from one specimen sequenced in a study of T cells in Graves' hyperthyroidism and ophthalmopathy. RNA transcripts provided the source from which TCR beta CDR3 regions were amplified. The TCR CDR3 first-round RT-PCR relied on the HTBI primer set. TCRdb itself ran the multiplex PCR reads through MiXCR, one entry per CDR3 protein. The sample includes under 350,000 distinct CDR3 sequences, 13% of them seen just once. Sequenced input: blood. All receptors come from a woman younger than 45 with Graves' hyperthyroidism that later progressed to Graves' ophthalmopathy.

There are many counts of this clonotype. This rearrangement joins TRBV20-1 to TRBJ2-1, with TRBD2 matching 11 bases. The CDR3 extends over 14 amino acids. In germline, CDR1 is DFQATT, CDR2 SNEGSKA (reference sequence). V shed 5 bases, J shed 9 bases, and the junction held 9 bases outside the gene matches. The CDR3 sequence is CSAPVTSGKSEQFF. The CDR3 DNA is TGCAGTGCTCCCGTGACTAGCGGGAAGAGTGAGCAGTTCTTC.

This clonotype showed up just a few times. The gene calls are TRBV6-5 and TRBJ1-5; D remains ambiguous. Germline CDR1 and CDR2: MNHEY and SVGAGI. This CDR3 contains 16 residues. V shed 0 bases and J shed 2 bases, with 11 bases lying between them. In DNA, the CDR3 is TGTGCCAGCAGTTACTCGGCCGTAGAGGGCAATCAGCCCCAGCATTTT. It specifies CASSYSAVEGNQPQHF.

This clonotype was recorded at least ten times. The rearrangement links TRBV30 to TRBJ1-2, with D unclear. Deletions cut 7 bases from V and 2 bases from J, with 5 bases between. Germline V gene sequence: CDR1 GTSNPN, CDR2 SVGIG (reference sequence). This CDR3 region has 10 residues. CDR3 residues: CAYRNYGYTF. In DNA form, the CDR3 reads TGTGCCTACCGAAACTATGGCTACACCTTC. Filled out from reference TRBV30 and TRBJ1-2, the complete variable domain reads SQTIHQWPATLVQPVGSPLSLECTVEGTSNPNLYWYRQAAGRGLQLLFYSVGIGQISSEVPQNLSASRPQDRQFILSSKKLLLSDSGFYLCAYRNYGYTFGSGTRLTVV.

This clonotype was found many times. Compared with germline, one end of the junction differs, possibly owing to a read error. The rearrangement uses TRBV6-1 and TRBJ2-5; 7 bases match TRBD2. The CDR3 spans 14 residues. CDR1 and CDR2 from the germline V gene are MNHNS and SASEGT. CDR3 sequence: CASRAGTIQQTQYF. The DNA for the CDR3 is TGTGCCAGCAGGGCCGGGACTATCCAACAGACCCAGTACTTC.

Concerning this clonotype: A read error is likely, as this CDR3 ends without the conserved phenylalanine or tryptophan. CDR3 amino acids: CATSRASYQETQYL. For the CDR3, the DNA is TGTGCCACCAGCAGAGCTTCGTACCAAGAGACCCAGTACCTC. This chain uses TRBV15 with TRBJ2-5; D gene unclear. V was shortened by 1 base and J by 0 bases, with 6 bases between the two germline ends. This CDR3 has 14 residues. Germline V gene sequence: CDR1 LNHNV, CDR2 YYDKDF (reference sequence).

In its sample, this clonotype was seen many times. CDR3 nucleotide sequence: TGTGCCACGACGTTTTGGGGGGCGGGAACGTTGGCTGAAGCTTTCTTT. It is translated as CATTFWGAGTLAEAFF. The chain is built from TRBV28 and TRBJ1-1, with D possibly TRBD1 on 6 matching bases. The CDR3 runs to 16 residues. The germline V gene has CDR1 MDHEN and CDR2 SYDVKM. V lost 10 bases, J lost 6 bases, and 27 bases lay in between.

There are many counts of this clonotype. As DNA, the CDR3 is TGTGCCAGTAGCCTCTCGACAGGGAATGAGCAGTTCTTC. It translates to CASSLSTGNEQFF. The chain links TRBV19 to TRBJ2-1; 7 positions match TRBD1. The V segment lost 6 bases and the J segment 7 bases; nucleotides outside the gene matches: 6. There are 13 residues in the CDR3. CDR1 is LNHDA, CDR2 SQIVND, per germline (reference sequence).

This clonotype was seen ten or more times. This chain joins TRBV6-1 and TRBJ2-7; D gene unclear. Per germline, CDR1 MNHNS and CDR2 SASEGT. V gave up 7 bases and J gave up 0 bases, with 10 bases separating them. This CDR3 has 13 amino acids. CDR3 residues: CASIPPSSYEQYF. DNA for the CDR3: TGTGCCAGCATCCCCCCCAGCTCCTACGAGCAGTACTTC.

The rearrangement links TRBV9 to TRBJ2-3, with D unresolved. Germline CDR1 SGDLS, CDR2 YYNGEE. V shed 0 bases and J shed 8 bases, with 13 bases lying between them. The CDR3 covers 14 residues. The CDR3 DNA is TGTGCCAGCAGCGTAGTTTTCGACCTCGGTACGCAGTATTTT. This translates into CASSVVFDLGTQYF.

This clonotype has ten or more counts. This chain uses TRBV7-8 with TRBJ2-5; TRBD2 matches 10 bases. CDR1 and CDR2 (germline): SGHVS, FQNEAQ. The length of the CDR3 is 16 residues. Unmatched junction bases numbered 9, after V lost 3 bases and J lost 5 bases. CDR3 amino acids: CASSLGLAGVLETQYF. DNA of the CDR3: TGTGCCAGCAGCTTGGGGCTAGCGGGAGTTTTGGAGACCCAGTACTTC.

This clonotype was seen repeatedly, ten times or more. J is TRBJ1-5 and V is TRBV20-1; TRBD1 matches 7 bases. This CDR3 contains 13 residues. Germline assignment: CDR1 DFQATT and CDR2 SNEGSKA (reference sequence). V shed 3 bases, J shed 7 bases, and the junction held 6 bases outside the gene matches. The CDR3 region has the DNA TGCAGTGCTAGTGACAGGGTGTGGCAGCCCCAGCATTTT. Translated: CSASDRVWQPQHF.

As concerns this clonotype: A much larger clone lies a single base off, so this may be a read error. The chain recombines TRBV7-3 with TRBJ2-1; D unclear. Germline CDR1 is SGHTA and CDR2 is FQGTGA. The CDR3 is 14 amino acids. V was trimmed by 5 bases and J by 10 bases, leaving 18 bases between them. CDR3 in DNA: TGTGCCAGCAGCCTCCTTGTTCGGACCTACGAGCAGTTCTTC. Its protein is CASSLLVRTYEQFF.

This clonotype was seen a handful of times. V and J are TRBV6-1 and TRBJ2-3, with D perhaps TRBD1 or TRBD2 (6 bases each). Germline CDR1 MNHNS, CDR2 SASEGT. V lost 5 bases and J lost 5, with 23 bases in between. The CDR3 is 17 amino acids. CDR3 coding DNA: TGTGCCAGCAGTCGCTACCGAGGGGGAGGCCCGGGAGATACGCAGTATTTT. Translated, it gives CASSRYRGGGPGDTQYF.

This clonotype showed up just a few times. The gene calls are TRBV5-6 and TRBJ2-1, with 8 nucleotides matching TRBD2. There are 15 residues in the CDR3. J gave up 7 bases and V 0 bases, and 6 bases lay outside the gene matches. Germline lookup yields CDR1 SGHDT and CDR2 YYEEEE. CDR3 nucleotide sequence: TGTGCCAGCAGCTTGGCGGGAGGGCCGGATAATGAGCAGTTCTTC. Translation gives CASSLAGGPDNEQFF.

This clonotype was counted many times. The chain carries TRBV4-1 and TRBJ1-6; weak D call: TRBD1 (5 bases). With 0 bases removed from V and 0 bases from J, the gap between germline ends came to 9 bases. This CDR3 has 17 residues. In germline, CDR1 is MGHRA, CDR2 YSYEKL. The CDR3: CASSQEWDFSYNSPLHF. DNA of the CDR3: TGCGCCAGCAGCCAAGAGTGGGACTTCTCCTATAATTCACCCCTCCACTTT.

This sequence joins TRBV3-1 and TRBJ1-6; a weak D match, TRBD1 (5 bases). This CDR3 has 16 residues. V lost 6 bases and J lost 9, with 21 bases in between. Germline V gene data show CDR1 as LGHDT and CDR2 as YNNKEL (reference sequence). The CDR3 nucleotides are TGTGCCAGCAGGGTAAGCGCGGCTGGGACCAGTTCACCCCTCCACTTT. Its protein product is CASRVSAAGTSSPLHF.

This clonotype was observed at least ten times. V usage is TRBV27 and J usage is TRBJ2-5; unclear D gene. CDR3 length equals 14 residues. CDR1 and CDR2 from the germline V gene are MNHEY and SMNVEV (reference sequence). Trimming pared 5 bases from V and 5 bases from J, leaving 15 bases between. As DNA, the CDR3 is TGTGCCAGCAGTCCCCTTACCGAAGGCGAGACCCAGTACTTC. The encoded protein is CASSPLTEGETQYF.

This clonotype was detected only a few times. The gene calls are TRBV9 and TRBJ2-3; TRBD1 is a possible D gene (6 bases). V was shortened by 0 bases and J by 2 bases, with 7 bases between the two germline ends. The V gene's germline CDR1 is SGDLS and CDR2 YYNGEE. The CDR3 runs 14 residues. The CDR3 spells CASSVAGHTDTQYF. CDR3 sequence (DNA): TGTGCCAGCAGCGTAGCGGGACACACAGATACGCAGTATTTT.

This clonotype was seen repeatedly, ten times or more. The rearrangement joins TRBV20-1 to TRBJ2-3, with unresolved D. CDR1 and CDR2 from the germline V gene are DFQATT and SNEGSKA (reference sequence). Trimming shortened V by 5 bases and J by 2 bases, and 11 bases separated the two germline ends. This CDR3 is built from 13 residues. The CDR3 DNA follows: TGCAGTGCTCCTGTCGGCAACACAGATACGCAGTATTTT. This codes for CSAPVGNTDTQYF.

Ten or more counts support this clonotype. This sequence joins TRBV28 and TRBJ2-7, with TRBD2 identical over 8 bases. CDR1 and CDR2 (germline): MDHEN, SYDVKM. Germline trimming cut 5 bases from V and 3 bases from J; bases unmatched to any gene: 18. CDR3 length: 18 residues. The CDR3, as DNA: TGTGCCAGCAGTCCCGCTATTTGGAATAGCGGGACCGTCTACGAGCAGTACTTC. This encodes CASSPAIWNSGTVYEQYF.

The V call is TRBV9, the J call TRBJ2-1, with TRBD2 as a possible D gene (6 bases). This CDR3 has 14 amino acids. V lost 4 bases, J lost 5 bases, and 13 bases lay in between. Germline loops: CDR1 SGDLS, CDR2 YYNGEE. CDR3 amino acids: CASSPTGLNNEQFF. CDR3 nucleotide sequence: TGTGCCAGCAGCCCCACGGGACTCAACAATGAGCAGTTCTTC.

This clonotype was counted many times. This chain joins TRBV30 and TRBJ2-7; D gene uncertain. The CDR3 runs 11 residues. CDR1 and CDR2 (germline): GTSNPN, SVGIG (reference sequence). V lost 5 bases to trimming and J lost 4 bases, with 9 bases between them. The CDR3 region is CAWLVGYEQYF. The DNA for the CDR3 is TGTGCCTGGTTGGTTGGGTACGAGCAGTACTTC.

This clonotype was counted at least ten times. This chain connects TRBV11-2 to TRBJ2-3, with D uncertain. Trimming removed 1 base from V and 3 bases from J, with 14 bases in between. The CDR3 is made up of 16 amino acids. CDR1 and CDR2 (germline): SGHAT, FQNNGV. The CDR3 bases are TGTGCCAGCAGCTTAGGGCTCTTAGTCAGGACAGATACGCAGTATTTT. Protein sequence: CASSLGLLVRTDTQYF.

This clonotype was counted many times. The CDR3 is CASSGQITVSYEQYF. DNA of the CDR3: TGTGCCAGCAGTGGCCAAATTACAGTTTCCTACGAGCAGTACTTC. The chain links TRBV2 to TRBJ2-7; the D is unclear. The CDR3 is 15 residues long. The germline V gene has CDR1 SNHLY and CDR2 FYNNEI. Trimming cost V 4 bases and J 1 base, with 14 bases left between them.

The V call is TRBV6-1, the J call TRBJ2-3; 7 bases are shared with TRBD2. CDR1 MNHNS and CDR2 SASEGT come from the germline V gene. The CDR3 is 14 residues long. Losses at the gene ends were 3 bases for V and 7 bases for J; bases not matched to a gene: 7. CDR3 coding DNA: TGTGCCAGCAGTGAGGCGGGAGAGCGATATACGCAGTATTTT. Translated, it gives CASSEAGERYTQYF.